What follows describes a single TCR beta chain. What antigen it recognizes has not been identified. No base-level quality is on record; no much larger clone is a single base apart. The trial excluded patients who had a history of autoimmune disease or who were on systemic immunosuppression. Peripheral blood for TCR sequencing was drawn from every dose cohort at baseline, at cycle 4 day 1 and at cycle 7 day 1. Samples came from an open-label, multicenter, first-in-human phase I dose-escalation trial of ivuxolimab. Adults with locally advanced or metastatic melanoma, renal cell carcinoma, hepatocellular carcinoma or head and neck squamous cell carcinoma were enrolled in the trial. CD4+ and CD8+ T cells were sorted separately from peripheral blood before TCR sequencing. This sample was taken from a study of OX40 agonist ivuxolimab in advanced cancers. Study-level background: The costimulatory receptor OX40 (CD134) was targeted by ivuxolimab, a fully human IgG2 agonistic monoclonal antibody. The paper reports the monotherapy dose-escalation portion (N ≈ 50 patients) of the phase I ivuxolimab trial. A male proportion of 75% to 85% and a mean age of around 60 years, ranging from about 23 to 90, were recorded for the dose-escalation cohort. The point of sequencing TCRbeta in the periphery was to test whether ivuxolimab changed TCR sequence diversity and drove clonal T-cell expansion. Among the roughly 52 dose-escalation patients, roughly 20 had hepatocellular carcinoma, 15 or so melanoma, 9 renal cell carcinoma and 9 head and neck cancer. Prior anti-PD-1, anti-PD-L1 or anti-CTLA-4 therapy was permitted, and approximately 40% of dose-escalation patients had received checkpoint inhibitors. Intravenous ivuxolimab was administered to patients every 2 weeks at six dose levels: 0.01, 0.1, 0.3, 1.5, 3 and 10 mg/kg. Three dose-escalation patients achieved partial responses, one with hepatocellular carcinoma and two with cutaneous melanoma.

To sequence the TCRbeta CDR3 region, genomic DNA was isolated from the sorted cells. The immunoSEQ Assay was used to sequence the TCRbeta CDR3 regions. Sourced from immuneACCESS, this table was stored by TCRdb with only in-frame sequences that have V and J called. A share of the clones is absent; for the studies checked, an unresolved V gene accounts for under half, and the remainder has no known explanation. The table for this sample lists about 68,000 clones; around 85% of them were counted only once. The top ten constitute around 0.63% of the sample. On the study overall, not on this receptor specifically: On average, CD8+ T cells showed more expanded clones than CD4+ T cells after ivuxolimab. At doses from 0.1 to 3.0 mg/kg, clonal expansion was seen in both CD4+ and CD8+ blood T cells between baseline and week 6. Which antigens the clonally expanded peripheral T cells were specific for was not determined. Partial responders in the 0.1-3.0 mg/kg groups had among the lowest normalized peripheral clonal expansion, especially among CD8+ T cells. Low levels of normalized T-cell clonal expansion were also shown by some nonresponding patients.

V was cut back by 4 bases and J by 4 bases, leaving a gap of 14 bases between them. The CDR3 holds 14 amino acids from the cysteine to the phenylalanine. Of all the DNA, just the CDR3 is kept, 42 bases in frame from base 1. Sequences SGHRS (CDR1) and YFSETQ (CDR2) are obtained from the germline V gene. Recombination joined TRBV5-1 with TRBJ1-1; the best D guess is TRBD1, with 5 bases matching. The receptor was isolated from an adult with an advanced solid tumor such as melanoma, head and neck, liver or kidney cancer. This specimen was CD4+ or CD8+ T cells sorted from blood, taken in a trial of the OX40 agonist ivuxolimab. Here is the DNA: TGCGCCAGCAGCGAAGGGACGTTGGGCACTGAAGCTTTCTTT. This yields the protein CASSEGTLGTEAFF. The reference TRBV5-1 and TRBJ1-1 proteins fill in what lies around the CDR3, so the full variable domain reads KAGVTQTPRYLIKTRGQQVTLSCSPISGHRSVSWYQQTPGQGLQFLFEYFSETQRNKGNFPGRFSGRQFSNSRSEMNVSTLELGDSALYLCASSEGTLGTEAFFGQGTRLTVV.